This T cell receptor beta chain was sequenced for a study of T cells in Graves' hyperthyroidism and ophthalmopathy. Study details: Peripheral blood samples were taken at initial diagnosis, prior to any treatment. Study-wide points: The model foresaw ophthalmopathy a median roughly 6.3 months prior to onset.

This clonotype was seen many times. The antigen remains undetermined. The diagnoses drew upon clinical symptoms, serum thyroxine and TRAb, thyroid ultrasound and orbital computed tomography. Fresh peripheral blood, roughly 9.3 ml, was the source of the PBMCs. TCR beta CDR3 regions were amplified from RNA transcripts. When the TCR CDR3 underwent first-round RT-PCR, the HTBI primer set was used. TCRdb re-derived calls from the multiplex PCR reads in MiXCR, one entry per CDR3 protein. Altogether about 480,000 distinct CDR3 sequences are present, around 14% being singletons, with the ten largest covering 15% to 20%. The CDR3 has 12 residues. Trimming left V 4 bases short and J 6 bases short, with 9 bases between. Germline CDR1 and CDR2: SGHAT and FQNNGV.

The source of this sequence is a woman aged 18 to 35 with Graves' hyperthyroidism. The sample taken for sequencing was blood. The chain uses TRBV11-2 and TRBJ1-1; D may be TRBD1 (5 bases). CDR3 loop: CASSSQGPEAFF. Here the CDR3 DNA reads TGTGCCAGCAGCTCTCAGGGACCTGAAGCTTTCTTT.